Listed below are T cell receptor beta chains from one sample, sequenced in a study of cytomegalovirus exposure and HLA in healthy donors. Here immunoSEQ multiplex PCR was the method, and the copy in TCRdb shows in-frame clones only, minus some. This sample has over 45,000 clones, with approximately 80% found just once. The sample consisted of PBMCs. The receptor set was obtained from a man younger than 45 in good health and CMV-seronegative. CDR3s include the opening cysteine and the closing phenylalanine or tryptophan. A D gene is named only where the DNA matches it firmly. A row's size may be missing; if present it is once, few, many or a size class.

j_gene,d_gene,v_gene,abundance,CDR3nt,CDR3aa
TRBJ1-5,-,TRBV7-8,once,TGTGCCAGTAGCTTGATGGGACTTGGTCAGCCCCAGCATTTT,CASSLMGLGQPQHF
TRBJ2-2,-,TRBV5-4,-,TGTGCCAGCAGCTTGGACTATTACACCGGGGAGCTGTTTTTT,CASSLDYYTGELFF
TRBJ1-6,TRBD1,TRBV11-2,-,TGTGCCAGCGGTTGGACAGGGGATAATTCACCCCTCCACTTT,CASGWTGDNSPLHF
TRBJ2-5,TRBD1,TRBV5-1,-,TGCGCCAGCAGCTCGACAGGGGGCTCAGGAGAGACCCAGTACTTC,CASSSTGGSGETQYF
TRBJ2-7,-,TRBV27,-,TGTGCCAGCAGTAAAGGCCGGGAAGAGCAGTACTTC,CASSKGREEQYF
TRBJ2-6,TRBD1,TRBV7-2,-,TGTGCCAGCAGCTTGATACAGGGGGCCCTTTCCTCTGGGGCCAACGTCCTGACTTTC,CASSLIQGALSSGANVLTF
TRBJ1-2,TRBD1,TRBV7-3,once,TGTGCCAGCAGCCCCGGGACAGCCTATGGCTACACCTTC,CASSPGTAYGYTF
TRBJ1-1,-,TRBV18,once,TGTGCCAGCTCACCTGGACAGCAGATGAACACTGAAGCTTTCTTT,CASSPGQQMNTEAFF
TRBJ2-2,TRBD1,TRBV12-5,-,TGTGCTAGTGGCCCACCCGACAGGGAGTACACCGGGGAGCTGTTTTTT,CASGPPDREYTGELFF
TRBJ2-3,TRBD2,TRBV11-3,-,TGTGCCAGCAGCGGCGGGGGATACACAGATACGCAGTATTTT,CASSGGGYTDTQYF
TRBJ1-5,TRBD1,TRBV19,-,TGTGCCAGTAGTATAGTAACAGGGGGCTATAGCAATCAGCCCCAGCATTTT,CASSIVTGGYSNQPQHF
TRBJ1-2,TRBD1,TRBV25-1,-,TGTGCCAGCGGCTGGACAGGGAACTATGGCTACACCTTC,CASGWTGNYGYTF
TRBJ1-2,TRBD1,TRBV19,-,TGTGCCAGTAGTTCGACAGGGAACTATGGCTACACCTTC,CASSSTGNYGYTF
TRBJ1-1,-,TRBV2,few,TGTGCCAGCAGAACACAGGGTTCGGGCACTGAAGCTTTCTTT,CASRTQGSGTEAFF
TRBJ2-1,-,TRBV27,-,TGTGCCAGCAGTCCGCTGAGCTCCTACAATGAGCAGTTCTTC,CASSPLSSYNEQFF
TRBJ2-7,TRBD1,TRBV12-5,-,TGTGCTAGTGTGCAGGGACAGGGAACCTACGAGCAGTACTTC,CASVQGQGTYEQYF
TRBJ1-2,-,TRBV27,-,TGTGCCAGCAGTCTCAGGGGCCTAGCTAACTATGGCTACACCTTC,CASSLRGLANYGYTF
TRBJ2-2,-,TRBV18,-,TGTGCCAGCTCACCACCTTCTCCAGGGCTTAGCACCGGGGAGCTGTTTTTT,CASSPPSPGLSTGELFF
TRBJ2-1,-,TRBV7-2,-,TGTGCCAGCAGCTTAACCCCCACACAGGTAGGCAATGAGCAGTTCTTC,CASSLTPTQVGNEQFF
TRBJ2-3,TRBD2,TRBV11-2,-,TGTGCCAGCAGGCCCGCGGGGGAAACAGATACGCAGTATTTT,CASRPAGETDTQYF
TRBJ2-1,-,TRBV11-2,-,TGTGCCAGCAGCGGCGGGACCAACAATGAGCAGTTCTTC,CASSGGTNNEQFF
TRBJ2-7,-,TRBV20-1,-,TGCAGTGCTAAGCCCTTCTCCGAGCAGTACTTC,CSAKPFSEQYF
TRBJ2-1,TRBD1,TRBV7-8,-,TGTGCCAGCAGCTTATCAGGGGGTGGGGGCAATGAGCAGTTCTTC,CASSLSGGGGNEQFF
TRBJ1-4,-,TRBV18,-,TGTGCCAGCTCACTGATACCGGGGATTGCTAATGAAAAACTGTTTTTT,CASSLIPGIANEKLFF
TRBJ2-7,-,TRBV19,-,TGTGCCAGCGGTTACTCCTACGAGCAGTACTTC,CASGYSYEQYF
TRBJ2-7,-,TRBV28,-,TGTGCCACCCAAGCGCCTTCTTCGAGGAGCTCCTACGAGCAGTACTTC,CATQAPSSRSSYEQYF
TRBJ1-1,TRBD1,TRBV7-9,few,TGTGCCAGCAGCTCTACAGGGGGATGGACTGAAGCTTTCTTT,CASSSTGGWTEAFF
TRBJ1-2,-,TRBV5-1,-,TGCGCCAGCAGCTTGGATGGGAGGGGGATTGCCGGCTACACCTTC,CASSLDGRGIAGYTF
TRBJ2-1,TRBD1,TRBV7-9,-,TGTGCCAGCAGCTCCGATCCGGGACAGGGACAGAGCTCCTACAATGAGCAGTTCTTC,CASSSDPGQGQSSYNEQFF